The 26 T cell receptor beta chains below were found in one sample sequenced in a study of T cell responses to AZD1222 COVID-19 vaccine. The repertoire was sequenced with immunoSEQ multiplex PCR; TCRdb's copy has only in-frame clones and lacks some. Of roughly 100,000 clones in the sample, 80% to 95% were seen once. This material consisted of peripheral blood, taken on day 0 of AZD1222 vaccination. The receptors here all came from an adult in good health.

This clone was seen a single time. This sequence joins TRBV6-4 and TRBJ2-1; the match to TRBD2 covers 8 bases. Germline V gene lookup returns CDR1 MRHNA and CDR2 SNTAGT. With V trimmed by 6 bases and J by 8 bases, 9 bases remained unmatched. This CDR3 spans 14 amino acids. The CDR3 reads CASSPGGASDEQFF. CDR3 bases: TGTGCCAGCAGCCCCGGGGGGGCCTCGGATGAGCAGTTCTTC.

The gene calls are TRBV15 and TRBJ2-2; D might be TRBD1 (5 bases). Germline-derived CDR1 and CDR2 are LNHNV and YYDKDF (reference sequence). V was shortened by 9 bases and J by 1 base, with 12 bases between the two germline ends. This CDR3 is built from 14 residues. The CDR3 loop reads CATGQFWNTGELFF. CDR3 bases: TGTGCCACAGGACAATTCTGGAACACCGGGGAGCTGTTTTTT.

J is TRBJ2-7 and V is TRBV28; the match to TRBD2 covers 9 bases. The CDR3 is 13 amino acids. The V gene end was trimmed by 10 bases and the J gene end by 5 bases; junction bases not matched to a gene: 9. CDR1 is MDHEN and CDR2 is SYDVKM in the germline V gene. The CDR3 DNA sequence: TGTGCCACCCTTAGCGGGAGTACCCACGAGCAGTACTTC. Translating it yields CATLSGSTHEQYF.

J is TRBJ1-4 and V is TRBV2; TRBD1 matches 7 bases. There are 13 residues in the CDR3. The trim removed 8 bases at V and 4 bases at J, leaving 4 bases unmatched. The V gene's germline CDR1 is SNHLY and CDR2 FYNNEI. This chain's CDR3 is CASGGQINEKLFF. CDR3 nucleotides: TGTGCCAGCGGGGGACAGATTAATGAAAAACTGTTTTTT. The variable domain in full, with the rest retrieved from reference TRBV2 and TRBJ1-4, is EPEVTQTPSHQVTQMGQEVILRCVPISNHLYFYWYRQILGQKVEFLVSFYNNEISEKSEIFDDQFSVERPDGSNFTLKIRSTKLEDSAMYFCASGGQINEKLFFGSGTQLSVL.

This rearrangement joins TRBV7-2 to TRBJ1-1; the D is unclear. The CDR3 consists of 14 residues. The V gene lost 3 bases and the J gene lost 1 base, with 9 bases spanning the gap. Germline loops: CDR1 SGHTA, CDR2 FQGNSA. The chain's CDR3 is CASSFRSSNTEAFF. DNA of the CDR3: TGTGCCAGCAGCTTTAGGAGCTCGAACACTGAAGCTTTCTTT.

In its sample, this clone was seen a few times. CDR3 sequence (DNA): TGTGCCAGTAGTGCGGGACAGGGATGGGACGAGCAGTACTTC. Translating gives CASSAGQGWDEQYF. This chain connects TRBV19 to TRBJ2-7; 9 bases are a match to TRBD1. The CDR3 is made up of 14 amino acids. V lost 5 bases to trimming and J lost 5 bases; unmatched junction nucleotides: 7. Germline CDR1 LNHDA, CDR2 SQIVND (reference sequence).

This chain connects TRBV13 to TRBJ2-3; TRBD2 agrees at 8 bases. Germline trimming cut 5 bases from V and 0 bases from J; bases unmatched to any gene: 4. The CDR3 extends over 15 amino acids. Germline V gives CDR1 PRHDT, CDR2 FYEKMQ (reference sequence). The CDR3 loop reads CASSPPSGSTDTQYF. DNA for the CDR3: TGTGCCAGCAGCCCCCCTAGCGGGAGCACAGATACGCAGTATTTT.

This sequence joins TRBV21-1 and TRBJ2-3; the table's D call TRBD1 went unverified against the DNA. TRBV21-1 is a pseudogene locus. The CDR3 spans 13 residues. The CDR3 loop reads CAIRGGSTDTQYF. The DNA of the CDR3 is TGTGCAATCAGGGGTGGTTCAACAGATACGCAGTATTTT.

The chain employs TRBV4-3 and TRBJ1-3; D remains unclear. Per the germline V gene, CDR1 is LGHNA and CDR2 is YSLEER. This CDR3 is 13 amino acids long. Trimming stripped 4 bases from V and 3 bases from J, with 7 bases between. CDR3 loop: CASSLEVGNTIYF. The DNA of the CDR3 is TGCGCCAGCAGCCTCGAGGTTGGAAACACCATATATTTT.

The genes are TRBV10-3 and TRBJ2-7; perhaps TRBD1 as D (5 bases). The ends were cut back, 6 bases at V and 0 bases at J, with 9 bases in the middle. The CDR3 totals 13 residues. Per germline, CDR1 ENHRY and CDR2 SYGVKD. CDR3 bases: TGTGCCATCAGCCCAGGGATCTCCTACGAGCAGTACTTC. Its translation is CAISPGISYEQYF.

This rearrangement joins TRBV15 to TRBJ1-5; D is perhaps TRBD1 (6 bases). Trimming stripped 0 bases from V and 2 bases from J, with 14 bases between. Germline values: CDR1 LNHNV, CDR2 YYDKDF (reference sequence). The CDR3 is 17 residues long. The DNA of the CDR3 is TGTGCCACCAGCAGAGATTGGGGGGCAGGTGGCAATCAGCCCCAGCATTTT. It codes for CATSRDWGAGGNQPQHF.

This chain links TRBV11-2 with TRBJ2-5; possibly TRBD1 for D (6 bases). Trimming pared 2 bases from V and 2 bases from J, leaving 12 bases between. Per germline, CDR1 SGHAT and CDR2 FQNNGV. This CDR3 contains 15 residues. CDR3 bases: TGTGCCAGCAGCTTAACAGGGCGGGCGCAAGAGACCCAGTACTTC. This gives the protein CASSLTGRAQETQYF.

The CDR3 protein is CASSMADEQYF. CDR3 bases: TGTGCCAGTAGTATGGCGGACGAGCAGTACTTC. The chain couples TRBV19 to TRBJ2-7; no firm D call. Trimming removed 3 bases at V and 5 bases at J, with 5 bases between. The CDR3 sequence is 11 residues long. CDR1 LNHDA and CDR2 SQIVND come from the germline V gene (reference sequence).

V is TRBV7-3 and J is TRBJ1-2, with no clear D. The CDR3 runs to 16 residues. Germline CDR1 and CDR2: SGHTA and FQGTGA. Trimming left V 2 bases short and J 9 bases short, with 22 bases between. CDR3 loop: CASSLSGERGFDRYTF. The CDR3 bases are TGTGCCAGCAGCTTATCAGGAGAAAGAGGATTCGATCGCTACACCTTC.

This clone was seen just once. The V and J genes are TRBV5-1 and TRBJ2-5; D not resolved. V lost 0 bases, J lost 4 bases, and 13 bases lay in between. Germline V gene lookup returns CDR1 SGHRS and CDR2 YFSETQ. CDR3 length: 15 residues. The CDR3 is CASSLVGSVGETQYF. CDR3 coding DNA: TGCGCCAGCAGCTTGGTAGGCTCCGTGGGAGAGACCCAGTACTTC.

This clone was detected many times. The chain has TRBV4-2 and TRBJ2-7; TRBD1 is a possible D gene (5 bases). The germline CDR1 and CDR2 sequences are LGHNA and YNFKEQ. Trimming cost V 1 base and J 3 bases, with 10 bases left between them. This CDR3 is 14 amino acids long. CDR3 sequence: CASSQGGAVYEQYF. The CDR3 nucleotides read TGTGCCAGCAGCCAAGGGGGCGCGGTCTACGAGCAGTACTTC.

V usage is TRBV4-2 and J usage is TRBJ1-3, with D perhaps matching TRBD1 (6 bases). The V gene lost 0 bases and the J gene lost 2 bases, with 14 bases spanning the gap. The CDR3 contains 17 residues. Per the germline V gene, CDR1 is LGHNA and CDR2 is YNFKEQ. The CDR3 DNA reads TGTGCCAGCAGCCAAGAGGCCGGGCAGGGGACTGGAAACACCATATATTTT. Residues: CASSQEAGQGTGNTIYF.

The chain links TRBV10-2 to TRBJ2-6; D is perhaps TRBD2 (5 bases). V shed 5 bases and J shed 0 bases, with 14 bases lying between them. The germline V gene has CDR1 WSHSY and CDR2 SAAADI. The CDR3 is 17 amino acids. This CDR3 is CASSREGSRSGANVLTF. The CDR3 DNA is TGCGCCAGCAGTCGAGAGGGTTCTCGCTCTGGGGCCAACGTCCTGACTTTC.

The rearrangement joins TRBV28 to TRBJ2-1, with D perhaps TRBD2 (6 bases). This CDR3 has 15 amino acids. In germline, CDR1 is MDHEN, CDR2 SYDVKM. The V end was cut by 2 bases, the J end by 4 bases, with 12 bases between. The CDR3 bases are TGTGCCAGCAGTTTAGCAGGGAGGAATTACAATGAGCAGTTCTTC. Protein: CASSLAGRNYNEQFF.

V usage is TRBV5-1 and J usage is TRBJ2-1; D unclear. Trimming left V 3 bases short and J 6 bases short, with 10 bases between. Germline V gene sequence: CDR1 SGHRS, CDR2 YFSETQ. The CDR3 has 13 residues. The CDR3 bases are TGCGCCAGCAGCTCAGACGGTACCAATGAGCAGTTCTTC. Translating gives CASSSDGTNEQFF.

Written as DNA, the CDR3 is TGTGCCAGCAGGGAGGGACAGGGGCTCAATCAGCCCCAGCATTTT. This encodes CASREGQGLNQPQHF. This sequence joins TRBV28 and TRBJ1-5, with 10 bases that match TRBD1. Germline V CDR1 and CDR2: MDHEN, SYDVKM. The CDR3 runs 15 residues. V lost 6 bases and J lost 3; bases outside the gene matches: 5.

This rearrangement joins TRBV5-1 to TRBJ2-7, with TRBD2 identical over 8 bases. V lost 5 bases to trimming and J lost 4 bases; unmatched junction nucleotides: 11. Looked up from germline, CDR1 is SGHRS and CDR2 is YFSETQ. The CDR3 is 15 residues long. CDR3 amino acids: CASRSSGTSVYEQYF. CDR3 nucleotide sequence: TGCGCCAGCAGATCTTCCGGGACTAGTGTTTACGAGCAGTACTTC.

This clone has only one observation. The V and J genes are TRBV2 and TRBJ1-2, with TRBD1 as a possible D gene (5 bases). Germline V gene data show CDR1 as SNHLY and CDR2 as FYNNEI. V shed 8 bases and J shed 4 bases, with 11 bases lying between them. This CDR3 comprises 12 residues. The CDR3 region has the DNA TGTGCCAGCCGGGGCGTCGGCTATGGCTACACCTTC. Protein product: CASRGVGYGYTF. The whole variable domain, remainder taken from reference TRBV2 and TRBJ1-2, is EPEVTQTPSHQVTQMGQEVILRCVPISNHLYFYWYRQILGQKVEFLVSFYNNEISEKSEIFDDQFSVERPDGSNFTLKIRSTKLEDSAMYFCASRGVGYGYTFGSGTRLTVV.

The chain uses TRBV6-6 and TRBJ2-7; tentative D call: TRBD1 (5 bases). This CDR3 spans 14 amino acids. The V gene lost 2 bases and the J gene lost 6 bases, with 14 bases spanning the gap. Germline CDR1 MNHNY, CDR2 SVGAGI (reference sequence). The CDR3 loop is CASSYTDSLGEQYF. The CDR3 DNA follows: TGTGCCAGCAGTTACACAGACAGTCTCGGCGAGCAGTACTTC.

The J gene is TRBJ1-6, the V gene TRBV7-2; D is ambiguous. V was shortened by 2 bases and J by 15 bases, with 20 bases between the two germline ends. The CDR3 contains 15 residues. Germline V lookup: CDR1 SGHTA, CDR2 FQGNSA. CDR3 nucleotides: TGTGCCAGCAGCTTAACCCCCCCCATGGCGGGGTACCTCCACTTT. Encoded protein: CASSLTPPMAGYLHF.

This CDR3 is CASSLRTPSSYNSPLHF. The CDR3 DNA reads as TGTGCCAGCAGCCTTCGGACACCCAGCTCCTATAATTCACCCCTCCACTTT. J is TRBJ1-6 and V is TRBV3-1 (or the pseudogene TRBV3-2); tentative D call: TRBD1 (5 bases). The length of the CDR3 is 17 residues. Trimming cost V 4 bases and J 0 bases, with 13 bases left between them. Germline V gives CDR1 LGHDT, CDR2 YNNKEL (reference sequence).